What follows describes a single T cell receptor beta chain. The antigen is undetermined. Germline CDR1 is SGHRS and CDR2 is YFSETQ. V gave up 0 bases and J gave up 2 bases; unmatched junction bases: 17. This CDR3 region has 20 residues. These data are taken from a study of T cell responses to AZD1222 COVID-19 vaccine. Overall study context: Recipients boosted at about 4 weeks or about 12 weeks are pooled. Study-wide results and caveats: Elevations in Spike-specific TCR breadth and depth followed administration of two AZD1222 doses. Researchers report vaccine-associated CD4 TCRs spanning spike, with dominance at 160-218 and 743-854. A mostly white British donor set with more females was recruited, and clonal diversity was possibly underestimated.

Sequenced by immunoSEQ multiplex PCR; TCRdb stores in-frame clones only, minus some. The table lists about 180,000 clones, almost 90% of them singletons, with roughly 0.5% in the top ten. This chain uses TRBV5-1 with TRBJ1-3; 7 nucleotides align to TRBD1. The sequenced sample was peripheral blood, obtained on day 0 of AZD1222 vaccination. The origin of this receptor is an adult in good health. As DNA, the CDR3 is TGCGCCAGCAGCTTGGGACGCGGGGGACGACCGGGGACAGCTGGAAACACCATATATTTT. Amino acid sequence: CASSLGRGGRPGTAGNTIYF.